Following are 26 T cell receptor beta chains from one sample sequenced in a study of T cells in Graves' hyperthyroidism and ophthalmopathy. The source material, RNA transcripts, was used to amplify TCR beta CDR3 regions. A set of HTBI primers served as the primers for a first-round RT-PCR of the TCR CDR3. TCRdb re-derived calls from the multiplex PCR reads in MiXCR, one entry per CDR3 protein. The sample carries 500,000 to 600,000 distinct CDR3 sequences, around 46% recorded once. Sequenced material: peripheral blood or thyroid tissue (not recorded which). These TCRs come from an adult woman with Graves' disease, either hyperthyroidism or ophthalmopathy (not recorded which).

The CDR3 here is CATSRDRAANQPQHF. The CDR3 bases are TGTGCCACCAGCAGAGATCGGGCTGCAAATCAGCCCCAGCATTTT. The chain uses TRBV15 and TRBJ1-5; no definite D call. V lost 0 bases and J 4 bases, leaving 10 bases between the germline ends. This CDR3 has 15 amino acids. Per the germline V gene, CDR1 is LNHNV and CDR2 is YYDKDF (reference sequence).

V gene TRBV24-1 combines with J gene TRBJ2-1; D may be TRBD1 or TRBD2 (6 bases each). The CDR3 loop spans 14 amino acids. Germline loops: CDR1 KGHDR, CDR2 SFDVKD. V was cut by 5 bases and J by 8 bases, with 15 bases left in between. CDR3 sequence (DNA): TGTGCCACCAGTGTCGGGGGCAATTGGCATGAGCAGTTCTTC. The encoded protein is CATSVGGNWHEQFF.

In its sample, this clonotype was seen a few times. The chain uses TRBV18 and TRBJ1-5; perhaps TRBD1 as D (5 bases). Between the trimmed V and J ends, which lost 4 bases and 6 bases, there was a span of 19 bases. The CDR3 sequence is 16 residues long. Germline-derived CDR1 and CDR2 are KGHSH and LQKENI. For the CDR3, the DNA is TGTGCCAGCTCACGCCGTGGCAGGGTTGGAGGTCAGCCCCAGCATTTT. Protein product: CASSRRGRVGGQPQHF.

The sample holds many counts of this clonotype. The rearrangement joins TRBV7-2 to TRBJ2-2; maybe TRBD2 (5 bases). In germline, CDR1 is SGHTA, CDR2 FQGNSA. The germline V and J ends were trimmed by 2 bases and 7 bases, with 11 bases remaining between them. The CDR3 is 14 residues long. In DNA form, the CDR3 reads TGTGCCAGCAGCTTAAAGAGGAGCGGCGGGGAGCTGTTTTTT. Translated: CASSLKRSGGELFF.

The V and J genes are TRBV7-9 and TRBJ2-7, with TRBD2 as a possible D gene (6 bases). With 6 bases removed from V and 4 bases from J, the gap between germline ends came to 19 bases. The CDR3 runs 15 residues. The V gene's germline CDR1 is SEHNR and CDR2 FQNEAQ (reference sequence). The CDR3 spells CASSAQPSVSYEQYF. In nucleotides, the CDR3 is TGTGCCAGCAGTGCCCAACCTAGCGTATCGTACGAGCAGTACTTC.

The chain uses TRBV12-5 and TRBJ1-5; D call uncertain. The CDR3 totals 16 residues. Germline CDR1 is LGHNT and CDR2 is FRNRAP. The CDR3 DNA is TGTGCCAGCAGTTTACGACTAGCGGGAGGAGGAGAGACCCAGCATTTT. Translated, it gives CASSLRLAGGGETQHF.

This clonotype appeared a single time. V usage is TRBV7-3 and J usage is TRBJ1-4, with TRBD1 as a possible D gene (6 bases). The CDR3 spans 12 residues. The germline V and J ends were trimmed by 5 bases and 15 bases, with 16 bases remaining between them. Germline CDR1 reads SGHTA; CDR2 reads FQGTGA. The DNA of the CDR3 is TGTGCCAGCAGCGTCGACAGACAGGCGGTGTTTTTT. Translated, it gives CASSVDRQAVFF.

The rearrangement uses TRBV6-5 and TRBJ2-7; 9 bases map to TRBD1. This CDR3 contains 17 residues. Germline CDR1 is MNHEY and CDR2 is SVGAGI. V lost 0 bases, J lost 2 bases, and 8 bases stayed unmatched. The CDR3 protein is CASSYSIHRDRAYEQYF. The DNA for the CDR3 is TGTGCCAGCAGTTACTCGATTCACCGGGACAGGGCCTACGAGCAGTACTTC.

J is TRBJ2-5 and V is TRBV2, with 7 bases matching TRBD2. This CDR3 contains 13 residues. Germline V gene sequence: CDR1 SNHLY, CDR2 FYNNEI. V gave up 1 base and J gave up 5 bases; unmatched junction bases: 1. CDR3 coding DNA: TGTGCCAGCAGTGAAGAAGCGGGGGAGACCCAGTACTTC. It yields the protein CASSEEAGETQYF.

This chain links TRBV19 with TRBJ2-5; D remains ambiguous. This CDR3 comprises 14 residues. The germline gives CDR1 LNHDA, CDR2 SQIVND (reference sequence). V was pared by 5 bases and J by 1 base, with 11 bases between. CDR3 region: CASSSVGFQETQYF. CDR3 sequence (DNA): TGTGCCAGTAGTTCGGTGGGGTTCCAAGAGACCCAGTACTTC.

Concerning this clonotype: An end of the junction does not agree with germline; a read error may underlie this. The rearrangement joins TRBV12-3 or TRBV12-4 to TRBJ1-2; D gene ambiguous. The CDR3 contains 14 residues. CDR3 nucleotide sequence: TGTGCCAGTAGTTTCCTAGGAGACGGGTATGGCTACACCTTC. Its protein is CASSFLGDGYGYTF.

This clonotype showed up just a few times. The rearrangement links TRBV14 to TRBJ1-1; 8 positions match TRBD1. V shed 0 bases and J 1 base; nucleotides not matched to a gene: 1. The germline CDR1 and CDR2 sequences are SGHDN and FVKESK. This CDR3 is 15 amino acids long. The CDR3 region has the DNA TGTGCCAGCAGCCAAGAGACAGGGGCGAACACTGAAGCTTTCTTT. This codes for CASSQETGANTEAFF.

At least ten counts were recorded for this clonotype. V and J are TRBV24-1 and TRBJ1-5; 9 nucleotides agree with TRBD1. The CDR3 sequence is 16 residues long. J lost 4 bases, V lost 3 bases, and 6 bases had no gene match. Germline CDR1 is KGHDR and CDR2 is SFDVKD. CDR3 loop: CATSDAGTGKNQPQHF. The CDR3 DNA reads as TGTGCCACCAGTGATGCCGGGACAGGGAAAAATCAGCCCCAGCATTTT.

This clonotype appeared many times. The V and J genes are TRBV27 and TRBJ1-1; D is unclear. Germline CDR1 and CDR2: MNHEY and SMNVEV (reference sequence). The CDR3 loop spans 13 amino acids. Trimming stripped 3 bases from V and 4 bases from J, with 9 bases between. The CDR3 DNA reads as TGTGCCAGCAGTTTCCGCCGTGGCACTGAAGCTTTCTTT. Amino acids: CASSFRRGTEAFF.

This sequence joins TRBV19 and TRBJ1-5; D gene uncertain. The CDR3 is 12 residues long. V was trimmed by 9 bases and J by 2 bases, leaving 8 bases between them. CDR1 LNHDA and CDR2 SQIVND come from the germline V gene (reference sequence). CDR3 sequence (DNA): TGTGCCAGCGGTCCGGGCAATCAGCCCCAGCATTTT. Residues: CASGPGNQPQHF.

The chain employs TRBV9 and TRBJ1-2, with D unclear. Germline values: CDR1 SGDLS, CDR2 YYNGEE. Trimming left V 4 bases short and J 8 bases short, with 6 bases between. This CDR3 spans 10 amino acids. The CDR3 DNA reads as TGTGCCAGCAGCAACGGAGGCTACACCTTC. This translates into CASSNGGYTF. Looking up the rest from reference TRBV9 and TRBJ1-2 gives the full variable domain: DSGVTQTPKHLITATGQRVTLRCSPRSGDLSVYWYQQSLDQGLQFLIQYYNGEERAKGNILERFSAQQFPDLHSELNLSSLELGDSALYFCASSNGGYTFGSGTRLTVV.

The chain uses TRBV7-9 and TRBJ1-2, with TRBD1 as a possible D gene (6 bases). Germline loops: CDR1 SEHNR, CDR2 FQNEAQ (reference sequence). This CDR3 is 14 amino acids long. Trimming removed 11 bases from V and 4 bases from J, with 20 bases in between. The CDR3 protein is CAHSAGDDIYGYTF. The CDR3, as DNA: TGTGCCCATAGCGCAGGGGACGACATCTATGGCTACACCTTC. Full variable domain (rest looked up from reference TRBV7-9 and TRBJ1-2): DTGVSQNPRHKITKRGQNVTFRCDPISEHNRLYWYRQTLGQGPEFLTYFQNEAQLEKSRLLSDRFSAERPKGSFSTLEIQRTEQGDSAMYLCAHSAGDDIYGYTFGSGTRLTVV.

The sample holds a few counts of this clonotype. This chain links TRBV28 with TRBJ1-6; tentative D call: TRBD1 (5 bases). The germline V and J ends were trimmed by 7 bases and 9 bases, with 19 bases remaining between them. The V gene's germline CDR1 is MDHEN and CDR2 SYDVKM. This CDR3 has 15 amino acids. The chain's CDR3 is CASKPEQVVSSPLHF. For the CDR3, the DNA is TGTGCCAGCAAGCCGGAACAGGTCGTGAGTTCACCCCTCCACTTT.

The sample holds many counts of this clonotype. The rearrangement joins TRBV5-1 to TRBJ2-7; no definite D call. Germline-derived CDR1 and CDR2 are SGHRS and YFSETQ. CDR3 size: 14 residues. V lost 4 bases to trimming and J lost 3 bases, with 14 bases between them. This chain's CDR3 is CASSPLGYVYEQYF. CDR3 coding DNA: TGCGCCAGCAGCCCGCTGGGGTATGTCTACGAGCAGTACTTC. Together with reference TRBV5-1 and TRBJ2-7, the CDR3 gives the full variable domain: KAGVTQTPRYLIKTRGQQVTLSCSPISGHRSVSWYQQTPGQGLQFLFEYFSETQRNKGNFPGRFSGRQFSNSRSEMNVSTLELGDSALYLCASSPLGYVYEQYFGPGTRLTVT.

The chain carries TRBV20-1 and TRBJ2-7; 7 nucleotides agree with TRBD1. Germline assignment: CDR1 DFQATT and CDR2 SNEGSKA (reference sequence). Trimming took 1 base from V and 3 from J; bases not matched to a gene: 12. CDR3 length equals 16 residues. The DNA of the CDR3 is TGCAGTGCTAGAGCACAGGGGATTCTCTCCTTCTACGAGCAGTACTTC. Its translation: CSARAQGILSFYEQYF.

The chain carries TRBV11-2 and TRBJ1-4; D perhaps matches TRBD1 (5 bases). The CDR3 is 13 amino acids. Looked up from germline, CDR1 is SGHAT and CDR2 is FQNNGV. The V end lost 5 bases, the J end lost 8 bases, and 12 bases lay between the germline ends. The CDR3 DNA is TGTGCCAGCAGCGTGGGGCGTCGAGAAAAACTGTTTTTT. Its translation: CASSVGRREKLFF.

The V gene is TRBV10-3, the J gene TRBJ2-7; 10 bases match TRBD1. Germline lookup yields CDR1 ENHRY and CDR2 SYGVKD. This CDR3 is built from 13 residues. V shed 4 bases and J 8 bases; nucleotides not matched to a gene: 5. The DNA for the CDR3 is TGTGCCATCAGTGGACAGGGGGCGCCTAAGCAGTACTTC. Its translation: CAISGQGAPKQYF.

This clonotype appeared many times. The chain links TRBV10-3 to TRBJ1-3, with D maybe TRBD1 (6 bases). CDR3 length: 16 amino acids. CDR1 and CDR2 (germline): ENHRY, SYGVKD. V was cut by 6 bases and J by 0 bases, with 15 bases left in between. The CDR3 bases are TGTGCCATCAGAACAGGGCAGGGGTACTCTGGAAACACCATATATTTT. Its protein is CAIRTGQGYSGNTIYF.

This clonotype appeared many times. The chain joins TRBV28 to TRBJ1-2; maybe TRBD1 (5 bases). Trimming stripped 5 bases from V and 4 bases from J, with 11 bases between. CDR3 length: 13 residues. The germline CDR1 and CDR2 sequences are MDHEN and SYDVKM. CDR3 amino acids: CASSPNRFYGYTF. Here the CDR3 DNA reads TGTGCCAGCAGTCCTAACAGGTTCTATGGCTACACCTTC.

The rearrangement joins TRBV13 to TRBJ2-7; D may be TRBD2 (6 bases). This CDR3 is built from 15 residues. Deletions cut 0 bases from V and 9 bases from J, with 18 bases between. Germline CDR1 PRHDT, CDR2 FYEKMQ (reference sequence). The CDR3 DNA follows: TGTGCCAGCAGCTTAGGGCCCAGCGGACTACGGGGGCAGTACTTC. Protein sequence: CASSLGPSGLRGQYF.

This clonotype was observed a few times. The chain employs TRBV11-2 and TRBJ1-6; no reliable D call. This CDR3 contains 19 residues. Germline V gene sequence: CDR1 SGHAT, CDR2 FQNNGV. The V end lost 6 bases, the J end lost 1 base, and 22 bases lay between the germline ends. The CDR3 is CASSLSPSPVASYNSPLHF. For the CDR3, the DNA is TGTGCCAGCAGTTTATCACCTAGTCCGGTAGCTTCCTATAATTCACCCCTCCACTTT.